Listed here are 21 T cell receptor beta chains from one sample, sequenced in a study of regulatory T cells in long-lasting Graves disease. Time point noted: newly diagnosed GD, antithyroid drugs for less than 3 months. Generation of the TCR library employed RNA extracted from PBMCs. CDR3-region Arm-PCR and iRepertoire HTBI primers produced the TCR beta libraries. TCRdb re-derived calls from the multiplex PCR reads in MiXCR, one entry per CDR3 protein. This sample has approximately 300,000 distinct CDR3 sequences; more than 15% occur once, and the top ten carry roughly 35%. Sequencing used peripheral blood mononuclear cells (PBMCs), obtained at new diagnosis, from a patient treated with antithyroid drugs. The receptors were sampled from a female donor with Graves disease.

The chain carries TRBV19 and TRBJ2-7; D gene unclear. V was cut by 11 bases and J by 7 bases, with 15 bases left in between. The CDR3 covers 11 residues. Per germline, CDR1 LNHDA and CDR2 SQIVND (reference sequence). Here the CDR3 DNA reads TGTGCCTCCCGAGACTCCTTGGAGCAGTACTTC. As protein: CASRDSLEQYF.

This clonotype was detected ten times or more. This chain joins TRBV12-3 or TRBV12-4 and TRBJ1-4, with D maybe TRBD1 (6 bases). The V and J ends lost 7 bases and 6 bases respectively, with 9 bases between them. There are 12 residues in the CDR3. The CDR3 nucleotides read TGTGCCAGCAAGGGGGGAGATGAAAAACTGTTTTTT. It yields the protein CASKGGDEKLFF.

The rearrangement uses TRBV12-3 or TRBV12-4 and TRBJ2-3; 7 bases fit TRBD2. There are 17 residues in the CDR3. V lost 3 bases and J lost 3; bases outside the gene matches: 12. DNA for the CDR3: TGTGCCAGCAGTTTGGGGGGGTCCGGGGGACCGACAGATACGCAGTATTTT. This encodes CASSLGGSGGPTDTQYF.

The chain employs TRBV6-1 and TRBJ2-1; tentatively, D is TRBD1 or TRBD2 (6 bases each). Germline V gene data show CDR1 as MNHNS and CDR2 as SASEGT. The germline V and J ends were trimmed by 4 bases and 0 bases, with 19 bases remaining between them. This CDR3 has 18 amino acids. CDR3 DNA: TGTGCCAGCAGTGCGTCGGGGGCAGGGCCCAGCTCCTACAATGAGCAGTTCTTC. As protein: CASSASGAGPSSYNEQFF.

This clonotype was seen ten or more times. The J gene is TRBJ1-2, the V gene TRBV20-1; maybe TRBD1 (5 bases). Germline loops: CDR1 DFQATT, CDR2 SNEGSKA (reference sequence). The CDR3 is 13 residues long. V shed 0 bases and J shed 6 bases, with 11 bases lying between them. CDR3 DNA sequence: TGCAGTGCTAGAGATTTGGGGACGGATGGCTACACCTTC. It encodes CSARDLGTDGYTF.

This clonotype appeared a few times. The chain couples TRBV25-1 to TRBJ2-2, with a possible D match to TRBD2 (6 bases). Trimming removed 3 bases from V and 4 bases from J, with 9 bases in between. The CDR3 is made up of 14 amino acids. The V gene's germline CDR1 is MGHDK and CDR2 SYGVNS. The CDR3 DNA reads as TGTGCCAGCAGTGATCGCGGGGTCACCGGGGAGCTGTTTTTT. Its protein product is CASSDRGVTGELFF.

This clonotype was observed many times. The CDR3, as DNA: TGTGCCAGCAGCCACCGTGCGGCGGCCCTTGGGGAGACCCAGTACTTC. This sequence encodes CASSHRAAALGETQYF. This chain connects TRBV3-1 to TRBJ2-5; D not resolved. V lost 3 bases and J lost 5, with 19 bases in between. The CDR3 has 16 residues. Germline CDR1 LGHDT, CDR2 YNNKEL (reference sequence).

This clonotype was recorded a few times. The chain couples TRBV5-1 to TRBJ2-5; no firm D call. Germline V CDR1 and CDR2: SGHRS, YFSETQ. V lost 4 bases to trimming and J lost 5 bases, with 9 bases between them. The CDR3 has 12 amino acids. The CDR3 is CASSPDLETQYF. DNA for the CDR3: TGCGCCAGCAGCCCCGACTTGGAGACCCAGTACTTC.

This clonotype occurred many times. The chain uses TRBV6-1 and TRBJ1-4; D gene ambiguous. The CDR3 has 14 residues. Germline CDR1 is MNHNS and CDR2 is SASEGT. Trimming stripped 11 bases from V and 3 bases from J, with 16 bases between. The CDR3 DNA is TGTGCCGGCAAAAAGATGGGCGCTAATGAAAAACTGTTTTTT. Translation: CAGKKMGANEKLFF.

The chain links TRBV7-8 to TRBJ2-1; a weak D match, TRBD1 (5 bases). The length of the CDR3 is 13 residues. Trimming took 11 bases from V and 6 from J, leaving 17 bases between them. Per germline, CDR1 SGHVS and CDR2 FQNEAQ. CDR3 DNA: TGTGCCTCCAGCTTAGGGGTAACCAATGAGCAGTTCTTC. Translation: CASSLGVTNEQFF.

This clonotype was observed many times. The genes are TRBV11-2 and TRBJ2-1; 10 bases line up with TRBD2. J lost 6 bases, V lost 6 bases, and 11 bases had no gene match. This CDR3 is 16 amino acids long. Germline CDR1 SGHAT, CDR2 FQNNGV. The CDR3: CASSLHSLAGINEQFF. DNA for the CDR3: TGTGCCAGCAGTTTACATTCACTAGCGGGGATCAATGAGCAGTTCTTC.

At least ten counts were recorded for this clonotype. The rearrangement uses TRBV11-2 and TRBJ2-1, with D uncertain. Germline loops: CDR1 SGHAT, CDR2 FQNNGV. Deletions cut 3 bases from V and 8 bases from J, with 14 bases between. The CDR3 is made up of 14 amino acids. The CDR3 nucleotides read TGTGCCAGCAGCTTTAGTACGGTCTCGGATGAGCAGTTCTTC. Residues: CASSFSTVSDEQFF.

In its sample, this clonotype was seen many times. The J gene is TRBJ2-2, the V gene TRBV29-1; possibly TRBD1 for D (5 bases). Germline CDR1 is SQVTM and CDR2 is ANQGSEA. V lost 6 bases and J lost 5, with 7 bases in between. This CDR3 region has 11 residues. The CDR3: CSVKGTGELFF. The CDR3 bases are TGCAGCGTCAAGGGGACCGGGGAGCTGTTTTTT.

The genes are TRBV2 and TRBJ1-4, with D perhaps matching TRBD1 (5 bases). Deletions cut 8 bases from V and 8 bases from J, with 21 bases between. Germline CDR1 reads SNHLY; CDR2 reads FYNNEI. The CDR3 has 15 amino acids. The CDR3 loop is CASRYRDHVAEKLFF. In nucleotides, the CDR3 is TGTGCCAGCCGCTACCGGGACCACGTGGCGGAAAAACTGTTTTTT.

This clonotype showed up many times. The chain employs TRBV11-2 and TRBJ2-3, with D possibly TRBD1 on 6 matching bases. The CDR3 is made up of 12 amino acids. The germline V gene has CDR1 SGHAT and CDR2 FQNNGV. The V gene lost 8 bases and the J gene lost 5 bases, with 11 bases spanning the gap. The CDR3 region has the DNA TGTGCCAGCTCCTTAGGGGGAGATACGCAGTATTTT. Translated: CASSLGGDTQYF.

This clonotype was detected many times. The chain is built from TRBV6-1 and TRBJ1-4; possible D gene TRBD1, 5 bases. The CDR3 covers 14 residues. From germline, CDR1 is MNHNS and CDR2 SASEGT. The V end was cut by 10 bases, the J end by 8 bases, with 20 bases between. The chain's CDR3 is CATRESYGAEKLFF. The CDR3 DNA is TGTGCCACAAGAGAAAGTTACGGGGCCGAAAAACTGTTTTTT.

The sample holds a few counts of this clonotype. V and J are TRBV12-3 or TRBV12-4 and TRBJ1-5; 7 bases match TRBD1. This CDR3 has 14 residues. The junction had 4 bases not matched to a gene; V was cut back by 3 bases and J by 5 bases. The CDR3 DNA reads as TGTGCCAGCAGTTTGAGACAGGGACATCAGCCCCAGCATTTT. Its translation: CASSLRQGHQPQHF.

This clonotype was found a few times. The chain uses TRBV4-2 and TRBJ2-5; TRBD2 aligns across 13 bases. Germline V gene sequence: CDR1 LGHNA, CDR2 YNFKEQ. V lost 4 bases to trimming and J lost 1 base; unmatched junction nucleotides: 3. The CDR3 extends over 16 amino acids. The CDR3 region has the DNA TGTGCCAGCAGCCTGGGACTAGCGGGGTCCCAAGAGACCCAGTACTTC. It codes for CASSLGLAGSQETQYF.

The chain links TRBV28 to TRBJ2-5; D gene uncertain. Trimming removed 3 bases from V and 5 bases from J, with 10 bases in between. The CDR3 covers 13 residues. CDR1 and CDR2 (germline): MDHEN, SYDVKM. The chain's CDR3 is CASSFPRRETQYF. CDR3 sequence (DNA): TGTGCCAGCAGTTTTCCCCGACGGGAGACCCAGTACTTC.

This clonotype was recorded many times. The V gene is TRBV28, the J gene TRBJ1-1; tentative D call: TRBD1 (5 bases). Trimming cost V 2 bases and J 0 bases, with 13 bases left between them. Germline loops: CDR1 MDHEN, CDR2 SYDVKM. The CDR3 is 16 residues long. The chain's CDR3 is CASSLGGGGLNTEAFF. The CDR3 region has the DNA TGTGCCAGCAGTTTAGGGGGGGGGGGGTTGAACACTGAAGCTTTCTTT.

This clonotype was detected many times. This chain connects TRBV12-3 or TRBV12-4 to TRBJ2-5, with 12 nucleotides matching TRBD2. Trimming removed 4 bases from V and 4 bases from J; junction bases left unmatched: 7. The CDR3 is 16 residues long. The chain's CDR3 is CASSSTSGSWGETQYF. As DNA, the CDR3 is TGTGCCAGCAGTTCGACTAGCGGGAGTTGGGGAGAGACCCAGTACTTC.